These T cell receptor beta chains were read from a single sample in a study of T-cell reconstitution after alpha-beta-depleted transplantation in children. TCRdb passed the PCR reads through MiXCR, listing each CDR3 protein once. The data show around 700,000 distinct CDR3 sequences, about an eighth seen once. Sequencing used PBMCs, obtained before TCRalphabeta/CD19-depleted stem cell transplant. Receptors were obtained from a girl aged 2-15 years with congenital amegakaryocytic thrombocytopenia, due to receive a stem cell transplant. Both conserved end residues are part of each CDR3. Each record gives: CDR3 protein, CDR3 DNA, D gene, clone size, J gene, V gene. A D gene is named only where the DNA matches it firmly. A clone size is listed for some rows: how often the clone was seen (once, few, many), or a class if it is expanded.

CDR3 protein: CASSPSGGNEQYF; CDR3 DNA: TGTGCCAGCTCACCTAGCGGGGGAAACGAGCAGTACTTC; D gene: TRBD2; clone size: few; J gene: TRBJ2-7; V gene: TRBV18
CDR3 protein: CASSRRTGDANEKLFF; CDR3 DNA: TGTGCCAGCAGCCGGAGGACAGGGGATGCTAATGAAAAACTGTTTTTT; D gene: TRBD1; clone size: many; J gene: TRBJ1-4; V gene: TRBV4-2
CDR3 protein: CASLGGTEAFF; CDR3 DNA: TGTGCCAGCCTGGGGGGAACTGAAGCTTTCTTT; D gene: -; clone size: many; J gene: TRBJ1-1; V gene: TRBV28
CDR3 protein: CASGPGLADTGELFF; CDR3 DNA: TGTGCCAGCGGGCCAGGACTAGCAGACACCGGGGAGCTGTTTTTT; D gene: TRBD2; clone size: few; J gene: TRBJ2-2; V gene: TRBV7-6
CDR3 protein: CASRLNRGVKIYEQYF; CDR3 DNA: TGTGCCAGCAGACTTAACAGGGGGGTTAAAATCTACGAGCAGTACTTC; D gene: TRBD1; clone size: many; J gene: TRBJ2-7; V gene: TRBV27
CDR3 protein: CSARAQGSGLRQPQHF; CDR3 DNA: TGCAGTGCTAGAGCACAAGGGTCCGGCTTAAGACAGCCCCAGCATTTT; D gene: -; clone size: many; J gene: TRBJ1-5; V gene: TRBV20-1
CDR3 protein: CASSLTLTRPGSYEQYF; CDR3 DNA: TGTGCCAGCAGTTTAACGCTAACTAGGCCGGGCTCCTACGAGCAGTACTTC; D gene: -; clone size: many; J gene: TRBJ2-7; V gene: TRBV28
CDR3 protein: CASRDRGYNEQFF; CDR3 DNA: TGTGCCAGTAGGGACAGGGGATACAATGAGCAGTTCTTC; D gene: TRBD1; clone size: -; J gene: TRBJ2-1; V gene: TRBV19
CDR3 protein: CASSQAASYEQYF; CDR3 DNA: TGTGCCAGCAGCCAAGCCGCGTCCTACGAGCAGTACTTC; D gene: -; clone size: many; J gene: TRBJ2-7; V gene: TRBV3-1
CDR3 protein: CASSQGPLANYGYTF; CDR3 DNA: TGTGCCAGCAGCCAGGGTCCGCTAGCTAACTATGGCTACACCTTC; D gene: -; clone size: -; J gene: TRBJ1-2; V gene: TRBV5-6
CDR3 protein: CSARDAGLTPHNEQFF; CDR3 DNA: TGCAGTGCTAGAGACGCGGGACTTACACCCCACAATGAGCAGTTCTTC; D gene: -; clone size: -; J gene: TRBJ2-1; V gene: TRBV20-1
CDR3 protein: CASSGLAGGPRAYEQYF; CDR3 DNA: TGTGCCAGCAGCGGACTAGCGGGAGGTCCGAGGGCTTACGAGCAGTACTTC; D gene: TRBD2; clone size: -; J gene: TRBJ2-7; V gene: TRBV5-6
CDR3 protein: CSASVLASGRNEQFF; CDR3 DNA: TGCAGTGCTAGTGTTTTAGCCAGCGGGAGAAATGAGCAGTTCTTC; D gene: TRBD2; clone size: -; J gene: TRBJ2-1; V gene: TRBV20-1
CDR3 protein: CASSIRQGTQETQYF; CDR3 DNA: TGTGCCAGTAGTATCCGACAGGGGACCCAAGAGACCCAGTACTTC; D gene: TRBD1; clone size: few; J gene: TRBJ2-5; V gene: TRBV19
CDR3 protein: CASSPSELTGDVNYGYTF; CDR3 DNA: TGTGCCAGCAGCCCTTCAGAATTGACAGGGGACGTTAACTATGGCTACACCTTC; D gene: TRBD1; clone size: few; J gene: TRBJ1-2; V gene: TRBV11-1
CDR3 protein: CASSPENDQPQHF; CDR3 DNA: TGTGCCAGCTCACCTGAGAACGATCAGCCCCAGCATTTT; D gene: -; clone size: few; J gene: TRBJ1-5; V gene: TRBV18
CDR3 protein: CASGLDIRKETQYF; CDR3 DNA: TGTGCTAGTGGTCTGGACATACGGAAAGAGACCCAGTACTTC; D gene: -; clone size: few; J gene: TRBJ2-5; V gene: TRBV12-5
CDR3 protein: CASRTSEQFF; CDR3 DNA: TGTGCCAGCAGGACCTCTGAGCAGTTCTTC; D gene: -; clone size: -; J gene: TRBJ2-1; V gene: TRBV2
CDR3 protein: CSARDTGRGARSEQYF; CDR3 DNA: TGCAGTGCTAGAGACACCGGCCGAGGGGCCCGTAGCGAGCAGTACTTC; D gene: -; clone size: -; J gene: TRBJ2-7; V gene: TRBV20-1
CDR3 protein: CSATSGIYEQFF; CDR3 DNA: TGCAGTGCGACTAGCGGGATCTATGAGCAGTTCTTC; D gene: TRBD2; clone size: many; J gene: TRBJ2-1; V gene: TRBV20-1
CDR3 protein: CASSLVYHSGYTYNEQFF; CDR3 DNA: TGCGCCAGCAGCCTCGTGTACCATAGCGGATATACCTACAATGAGCAGTTCTTC; D gene: -; clone size: many; J gene: TRBJ2-1; V gene: TRBV5-1
CDR3 protein: CASSPLAGGYEQYF; CDR3 DNA: TGTGCCAGCAGCCCTCTAGCGGGAGGGTACGAGCAGTACTTC; D gene: TRBD2; clone size: many; J gene: TRBJ2-7; V gene: TRBV12-3/TRBV12-4
CDR3 protein: CAIRAGLNTEAFF; CDR3 DNA: TGTGCCATCAGGGCAGGCCTCAACACTGAAGCTTTCTTT; D gene: -; clone size: many; J gene: TRBJ1-1; V gene: TRBV10-3
CDR3 protein: CSAEFPGGATVGDTEAFF; CDR3 DNA: TGCAGCGCGGAATTTCCAGGGGGCGCAACCGTCGGGGACACTGAAGCTTTCTTT; D gene: TRBD1; clone size: many; J gene: TRBJ1-1; V gene: TRBV29-1
CDR3 protein: CASSLSTGFGEKLFF; CDR3 DNA: TGCGCCAGCAGCTTGTCGACAGGGTTTGGTGAAAAACTGTTTTTT; D gene: TRBD1; clone size: -; J gene: TRBJ1-4; V gene: TRBV5-1
CDR3 protein: CSSSLSRDTQYF; CDR3 DNA: TGCAGTTCTTCCCTGTCGCGCGATACGCAGTATTTT; D gene: -; clone size: many; J gene: TRBJ2-3; V gene: TRBV20-1
CDR3 protein: CASSPLREETQYF; CDR3 DNA: TGTGCCAGCAGCCCCCTTAGGGAGGAGACCCAGTACTTC; D gene: -; clone size: many; J gene: TRBJ2-5; V gene: TRBV7-9
CDR3 protein: CSASKGSSYNEQFF; CDR3 DNA: TGCAGTGCTAGTAAGGGGAGCTCCTACAATGAGCAGTTCTTC; D gene: -; clone size: many; J gene: TRBJ2-1; V gene: TRBV20-1
CDR3 protein: CAWSVLAGDTQYF; CDR3 DNA: TGTGCCTGGAGTGTTCTAGCGGGAGATACGCAGTATTTT; D gene: TRBD2; clone size: few; J gene: TRBJ2-3; V gene: TRBV30
CDR3 protein: CASSRGDSNTDTQYF; CDR3 DNA: TGTGCCAGCAGCCGGGGGGACAGTAACACAGATACGCAGTATTTT; D gene: -; clone size: many; J gene: TRBJ2-3; V gene: TRBV7-6
CDR3 protein: CASSEDWSYNEQFF; CDR3 DNA: TGTGCCAGCAGCGAGGACTGGTCCTACAATGAGCAGTTCTTC; D gene: -; clone size: many; J gene: TRBJ2-1; V gene: TRBV5-4
CDR3 protein: CASSLAELNAVQFF; CDR3 DNA: TGCGCCAGCAGCTTGGCCGAGTTGAATGCGGTGCAGTTCTTC; D gene: -; clone size: many; J gene: TRBJ2-1; V gene: TRBV5-1
CDR3 protein: CSVGDFGGRIIGYTF; CDR3 DNA: TGCAGCGTTGGGGATTTTGGGGGGCGAATAATCGGCTACACCTTC; D gene: -; clone size: few; J gene: TRBJ1-2; V gene: TRBV29-1
CDR3 protein: CASSLASRSSNYGYTF; CDR3 DNA: TGTGCCAGCAGCTTGGCCTCCCGCAGCTCTAACTATGGCTACACCTTC; D gene: -; clone size: many; J gene: TRBJ1-2; V gene: TRBV7-2
CDR3 protein: CASSTGQAHQETQYF; CDR3 DNA: TGCGCCAGCAGCACCGGACAGGCGCACCAAGAGACCCAGTACTTC; D gene: TRBD1; clone size: few; J gene: TRBJ2-5; V gene: TRBV5-1
CDR3 protein: CATSRDIGRNEQFF; CDR3 DNA: TGTGCCACCAGCAGAGATATCGGGCGGAATGAGCAGTTCTTC; D gene: -; clone size: -; J gene: TRBJ2-1; V gene: TRBV15
CDR3 protein: CASSYSISGGPHNEQFF; CDR3 DNA: TGTGCCAGCAGTTACTCGATATCGGGAGGGCCCCACAATGAGCAGTTCTTC; D gene: TRBD2; clone size: few; J gene: TRBJ2-1; V gene: TRBV6-5
CDR3 protein: CASMLSSGANVLTF; CDR3 DNA: TGCGCCAGCATGCTAAGTTCTGGGGCCAACGTCCTGACTTTC; D gene: -; clone size: many; J gene: TRBJ2-6; V gene: TRBV5-1
CDR3 protein: CASRPPLAAKLDTQYF; CDR3 DNA: TGTGCCAGCAGGCCCCCCCTAGCGGCAAAGCTAGATACGCAGTATTTT; D gene: TRBD2; clone size: few; J gene: TRBJ2-3; V gene: TRBV7-9
CDR3 protein: CAWSPLAVTWNIQYF; CDR3 DNA: TGTGCCTGGAGCCCGTTAGCCGTGACTTGGAACATTCAGTACTTC; D gene: -; clone size: -; J gene: TRBJ2-4; V gene: TRBV30
CDR3 protein: CASSLVGSAYEQYF; CDR3 DNA: TGTGCCAGCAGCTTGGTTGGCAGCGCCTACGAGCAGTACTTC; D gene: -; clone size: few; J gene: TRBJ2-7; V gene: TRBV5-6
CDR3 protein: CASSSDGQYITYEQYF; CDR3 DNA: TGCGCCAGCAGCAGCGACGGACAGTACATAACCTACGAGCAGTACTTC; D gene: -; clone size: once; J gene: TRBJ2-7; V gene: TRBV5-1
CDR3 protein: CASSLKAGLNEQYF; CDR3 DNA: TGCGCCAGCAGCCTAAAAGCCGGGCTCAACGAGCAGTACTTC; D gene: -; clone size: many; J gene: TRBJ2-7; V gene: TRBV5-1
CDR3 protein: CASRPNRGRGTSGNTIYF; CDR3 DNA: TGTGCCAGCAGACCAAACCGCGGTAGGGGTACCTCTGGAAACACCATATATTTT; D gene: -; clone size: few; J gene: TRBJ1-3; V gene: TRBV5-6
CDR3 protein: CASSYSGTDQETQYF; CDR3 DNA: TGTGCCAGCAGCTATAGCGGGACGGATCAAGAGACCCAGTACTTC; D gene: TRBD2; clone size: few; J gene: TRBJ2-5; V gene: TRBV7-3
CDR3 protein: CASSWGLAESSYNEQFF; CDR3 DNA: TGTGCCAGCAGTTGGGGACTAGCGGAGAGCTCCTACAATGAGCAGTTCTTC; D gene: TRBD2; clone size: few; J gene: TRBJ2-1; V gene: TRBV12-3/TRBV12-4
CDR3 protein: CASSPVTLPNEKLFF; CDR3 DNA: TGTGCCAGCAGCCCGGTGACATTACCTAATGAAAAACTGTTTTTT; D gene: -; clone size: -; J gene: TRBJ1-4; V gene: TRBV28
CDR3 protein: CASSLQGARTETQYF; CDR3 DNA: TGTGCCAGCAGCTTACAAGGGGCTCGGACAGAGACCCAGTACTTC; D gene: -; clone size: -; J gene: TRBJ2-5; V gene: TRBV7-2
CDR3 protein: CSALSGNSYNEQFF; CDR3 DNA: TGCAGTGCGCTCAGCGGGAACTCCTACAATGAGCAGTTCTTC; D gene: TRBD2; clone size: many; J gene: TRBJ2-1; V gene: TRBV20-1
CDR3 protein: CASTPGAGGTYNEQFF; CDR3 DNA: TGTGCCAGCACCCCTGGGGCGGGAGGGACGTACAATGAGCAGTTCTTC; D gene: TRBD2; clone size: many; J gene: TRBJ2-1; V gene: TRBV12-3/TRBV12-4
CDR3 protein: CASSISGGRGNTEAFF; CDR3 DNA: TGTGCCAGTAGTATTTCGGGGGGACGCGGTAACACTGAAGCTTTCTTT; D gene: -; clone size: -; J gene: TRBJ1-1; V gene: TRBV19
CDR3 protein: CASSQDQTSGMAKTQYF; CDR3 DNA: TGTGCCAGCAGCCAAGATCAGACTAGCGGGATGGCTAAGACCCAGTACTTC; D gene: TRBD2; clone size: many; J gene: TRBJ2-5; V gene: TRBV3-1
CDR3 protein: CASSYGLPRSGTDTQYF; CDR3 DNA: TGTGCCAGCAGTTACGGGTTGCCTAGGTCAGGTACAGATACGCAGTATTTT; D gene: -; clone size: -; J gene: TRBJ2-3; V gene: TRBV6-5
CDR3 protein: CSAPFGTSGYNEQFF; CDR3 DNA: TGCAGTGCCCCGTTCGGGACTAGCGGTTACAATGAGCAGTTCTTC; D gene: TRBD2; clone size: many; J gene: TRBJ2-1; V gene: TRBV20-1
CDR3 protein: CAWSWIGGELFF; CDR3 DNA: TGTGCCTGGAGTTGGATTGGGGGGGAGCTGTTTTTT; D gene: -; clone size: -; J gene: TRBJ2-2; V gene: TRBV30